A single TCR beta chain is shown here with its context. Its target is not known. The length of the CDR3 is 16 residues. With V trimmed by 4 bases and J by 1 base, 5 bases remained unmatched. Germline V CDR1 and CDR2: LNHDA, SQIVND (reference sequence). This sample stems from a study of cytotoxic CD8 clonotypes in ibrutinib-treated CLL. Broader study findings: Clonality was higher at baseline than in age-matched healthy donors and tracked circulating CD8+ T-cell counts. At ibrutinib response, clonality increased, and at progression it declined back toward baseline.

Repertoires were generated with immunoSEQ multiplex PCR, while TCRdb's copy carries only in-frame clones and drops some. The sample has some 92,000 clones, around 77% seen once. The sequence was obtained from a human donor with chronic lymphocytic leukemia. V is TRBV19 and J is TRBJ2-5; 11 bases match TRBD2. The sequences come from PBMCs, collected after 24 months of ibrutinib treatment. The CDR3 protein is CASSRRLAGLQETQYF. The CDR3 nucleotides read TGTGCCAGTAGTAGGAGACTAGCGGGGCTCCAAGAGACCCAGTACTTC.